The source of this TCR beta chain is a study of cytomegalovirus exposure and HLA in healthy donors (dated by TCRdb to about 2017). With regard to the full study: According to a later analysis, one platform produced both the 110 or so validation repertoires and the roughly 640 repertoires of the first cohort. The study aimed to test whether cataloging public T cell receptors could reveal signatures of past pathogen exposure. Along with the approximately 700-subject first cohort, a separate validation cohort of over 90 different subjects was used. High-throughput TCR immunosequencing, statistical association of individual TCRs with disease status, and machine learning were combined to predict cytomegalovirus infection status.

Library construction relied on the immunoSEQ multiplex PCR assay. Processing in the source paper ran as follows. A statistical classification framework was built for diagnosing cytomegalovirus status from the catalog of TCR beta chain sequences. TCRdb took over this immuneACCESS table, retaining in-frame rearrangements with V and J assigned. Such tables are incomplete; in checked studies, under half of the missing clones stem from an unresolved V gene, and the remainder is unexplained. For V, J and clone size, that table is used; D and trimming come from the DNA. A total of 100,000 to 150,000 clones appear in this sample, 94% of them only once. Around 1.3% of the sample comes from the top ten. What the authors observed across the whole study: The classifier was reported to diagnose cytomegalovirus status with high specificity and sensitivity in both the original cohort and the validation cohort. The authors suggested that the approach could potentially be generalized to other disease states and immunological phenotypes. In a later analysis, TCRs clustered in the first cohort were found to also tend to co-occur in the 130 or so validation repertoires, with 94% of cluster scores above 0. In vitro tests confirmed that a few of the cytomegalovirus-associated TCR beta chains recognize cytomegalovirus antigens. While some public TCRs were present in many individuals, most TCR sequences turned up only very rarely across donors. A later analysis lacked HLA typing for the validation cohort, so it scored co-occurrence in that cohort across all 120 or so repertoires. The study gave a list of 150 to 200 TCR beta chains associated with cytomegalovirus.

The germline V gene supplies CDR1 LGHNA and CDR2 YNFKEQ. Cut back by 3 bases and 3 bases, the V and J ends lie 5 bases apart. Including the terminal cysteine and phenylalanine, the CDR3 comprises 13 residues. The read is trimmed to its CDR3 DNA, 39 bases read in frame from base 1. The donors were included in the validation cohort of approximately 120 subjects, a group kept apart from the roughly 670-subject first cohort. This clone came up once. The specificity of this receptor is unknown. Base qualities are not recorded, but no much larger clone differs from it by a single base. Sequenced: PBMCs. The sequence joins TRBV4-2 to TRBJ2-2; no D segment can be confidently identified. This sequence was found in a woman between 18 and 29 years old in good health and CMV-seronegative. The CDR3 here reads CASSQGYTGELFF. The nucleotide sequence is given as TGTGCCAGCAGCCAGGGCTACACCGGGGAGCTGTTTTTT.